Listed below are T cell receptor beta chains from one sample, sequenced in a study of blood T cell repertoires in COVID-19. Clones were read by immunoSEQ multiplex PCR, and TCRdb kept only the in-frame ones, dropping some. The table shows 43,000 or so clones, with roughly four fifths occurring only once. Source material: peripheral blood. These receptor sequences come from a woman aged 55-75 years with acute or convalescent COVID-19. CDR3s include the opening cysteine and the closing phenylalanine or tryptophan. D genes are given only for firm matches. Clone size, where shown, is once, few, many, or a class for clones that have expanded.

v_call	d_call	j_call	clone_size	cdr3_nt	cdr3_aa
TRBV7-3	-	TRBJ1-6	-	TGTGCCAGCAGCTTCGGAGGAGATTCACCCCTCCACTTT	CASSFGGDSPLHF
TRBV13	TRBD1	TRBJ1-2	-	TGTGCCAGCAGCCCATCGACAGGGGGGAGCGGCTACACCTTC	CASSPSTGGSGYTF
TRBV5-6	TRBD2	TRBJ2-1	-	TGTGCCAGCAGAGCAGCGGGGGGTATCAATGAGCAGTTCTTC	CASRAAGGINEQFF
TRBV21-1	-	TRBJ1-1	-	TGTGCCAGCAGCCAGACGGGGGGCTATGTTGAAGCTTTCTTT	CASSQTGGYVEAFF
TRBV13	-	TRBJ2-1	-	TGTGCCAGCAGCTCTCGGGAGGACAGTGAGCAGTTCTTC	CASSSREDSEQFF
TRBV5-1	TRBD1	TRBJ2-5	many	TGCGCCAGCAGCTTGGGGCGAGGGGACAGCGAGACCCAGTACTTC	CASSLGRGDSETQYF
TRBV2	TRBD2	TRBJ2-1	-	TGTGCCACCAAAGGAACTAGCGGGGGCGTTTACAATGAGCAGTTCTTC	CATKGTSGGVYNEQFF
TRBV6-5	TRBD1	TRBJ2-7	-	TGTGCCAGCAGGGGGACAGATAGGCCTTCGTCCGAGCAGTACTTC	CASRGTDRPSSEQYF
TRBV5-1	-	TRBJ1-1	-	TGCGCCAGCAGAAAACAGGGAAGCACTGAAGCTTTCTTT	CASRKQGSTEAFF
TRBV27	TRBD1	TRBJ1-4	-	TGTGCCAGCAGGAGACAGGGGGGTGGTGAAAAACTGTTTTTT	CASRRQGGGEKLFF
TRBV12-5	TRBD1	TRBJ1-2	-	TGTGCTAGTGGCCCTGGACAGGGAGGTGGCTACACCTTC	CASGPGQGGGYTF
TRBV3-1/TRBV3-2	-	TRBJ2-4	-	TGTGCCAGCCGTCGATTGGGTGGAGAAAACATTCAGTACTTC	CASRRLGGENIQYF
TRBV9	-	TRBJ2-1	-	TGTGCCAGCAGCGTAGGCGTTAGCTCCTACAATGAGCAGTTCTTC	CASSVGVSSYNEQFF
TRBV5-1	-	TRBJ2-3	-	TGCGCCAGCAGCTTGGGTGGGGCAGGGGCGACAGATACGCAGTATTTT	CASSLGGAGATDTQYF
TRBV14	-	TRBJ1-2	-	TGTGCCAGCAGCCAAGGCCTCGATGCCAGTGGCTACACCTTC	CASSQGLDASGYTF
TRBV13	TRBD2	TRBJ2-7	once	TGTGCCAGCAGCTTAGGCCTAGCGGTTACCTACGAGCAGTACTTC	CASSLGLAVTYEQYF
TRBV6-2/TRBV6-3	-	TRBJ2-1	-	TGTGCCAGCAGTTACCTTGCCGGCGGTGAGCAGTTCTTC	CASSYLAGGEQFF
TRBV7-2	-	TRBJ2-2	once	TGTGCCAGCAGCCCTGGACTTGCCAACACCGGGGAGCTGTTTTTT	CASSPGLANTGELFF
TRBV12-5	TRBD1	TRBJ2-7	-	TGTGCTAGTGGTTTGGCCGCAGGGGGGGTCGGGACAGGGTTGAGCTACGAGCAGTACTTC	CASGLAAGGVGTGLSYEQYF
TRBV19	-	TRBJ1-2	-	TGTGCCAGTAGTATGTACCCTGCCCCCGGCTATGGCTACACCTTC	CASSMYPAPGYGYTF
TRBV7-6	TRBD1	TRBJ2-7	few	TGTGCCAGCAGTCCTGGGACAGTGGGGAATAACGAGCAGTACTTC	CASSPGTVGNNEQYF
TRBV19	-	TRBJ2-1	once	TGTGCCAGTAGTATCTTCTCAGACAATGAGCAGTTCTTC	CASSIFSDNEQFF
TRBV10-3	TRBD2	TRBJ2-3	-	TGTGCCATCAGTGAGTCGACGAAGCGGGGAAAGTCTAGCACAGATACGCAGTATTTT	CAISESTKRGKSSTDTQYF
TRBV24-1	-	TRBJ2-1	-	TGTGCCACCAGCCCCTCACGGGGTTCCTTAACCAATGAGCAGTTCTTC	CATSPSRGSLTNEQFF
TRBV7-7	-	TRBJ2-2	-	TGTGCCAGCAGCTTCGGGGGGCCGAACACCGGGGAGCTGTTTTTT	CASSFGGPNTGELFF
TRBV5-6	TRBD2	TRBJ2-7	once	TGTGCCAGCAGCCCCAATAGCGGGGGGGCTCGGAACGAGCAGTACTTC	CASSPNSGGARNEQYF
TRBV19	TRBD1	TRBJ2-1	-	TGTGCCAGTAGTCTGGGACAGTACAATGAGCAGTTCTTC	CASSLGQYNEQFF
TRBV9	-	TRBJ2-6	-	TGTGCCAGCAAGAGGACAGTCCCCTCTGGGGCCAACGTCCTGACTTTC	CASKRTVPSGANVLTF
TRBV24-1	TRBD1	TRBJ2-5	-	TGTGCCACCAGTGATAGGTCAGGGGGCCAAGAGACCCAGTACTTC	CATSDRSGGQETQYF
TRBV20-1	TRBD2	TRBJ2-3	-	TGCAGTGCTAGTAAGCAGCGGGGGACCACAGATACGCAGTATTTT	CSASKQRGTTDTQYF
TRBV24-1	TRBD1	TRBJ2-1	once	TGTGCCACCAGTGGCCTGGCCCGGGACAGCTACAATGAGCAGTTCTTC	CATSGLARDSYNEQFF
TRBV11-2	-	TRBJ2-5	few	TGTGCCAGCAGCCCACGCTCGGCGGGGTTCCAAGAGACCCAGTACTTC	CASSPRSAGFQETQYF
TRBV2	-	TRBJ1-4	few	TGTGCCAGCAGTGTCTATGAAAAACTGTTTTTT	CASSVYEKLFF
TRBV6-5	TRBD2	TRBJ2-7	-	TGTGCCAGCACCCACCCTACTAGCGGGGGGTGGGAGCAGTACTTC	CASTHPTSGGWEQYF
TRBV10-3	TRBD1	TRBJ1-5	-	TGTGCCATTCGGGAGGGGGCGAGTAGCAATCAGCCCCAGCATTTT	CAIREGASSNQPQHF
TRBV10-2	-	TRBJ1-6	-	TGCGCCAGCAGTGAGACCCCAGGGTTTTCACCCCTCCACTTT	CASSETPGFSPLHF
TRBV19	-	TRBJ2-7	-	TGTGCCAGTACCCCTGGCGGGTTCTACGAGCAGTACTTC	CASTPGGFYEQYF
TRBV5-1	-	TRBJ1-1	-	TGCGCCAGCAGCACCAACAGCCTGAACACTGAAGCTTTCTTT	CASSTNSLNTEAFF